Following are 11 T cell receptor beta chains from one sample sequenced in a study of T cells in Graves' hyperthyroidism and ophthalmopathy. What was amplified from RNA transcripts were TCR beta CDR3 regions. Carried out on the TCR CDR3, a first-round RT-PCR used the HTBI primer set. MiXCR, run by TCRdb on the multiplex PCR reads, gives a single entry per CDR3 protein. The sample lists about 620,000 distinct CDR3 sequences; around 15% were seen once. The material sequenced was blood. These receptors were taken from a woman aged 30 to 39 with Graves' hyperthyroidism.

Ten or more counts support this clonotype. V is TRBV28 and J is TRBJ2-3; D is uncertain. The CDR3 runs to 13 residues. Germline values: CDR1 MDHEN, CDR2 SYDVKM. V was shortened by 4 bases and J by 5 bases, with 10 bases between the two germline ends. The CDR3 loop is CASSWFHGDTQYF. DNA for the CDR3: TGTGCCAGCAGTTGGTTTCATGGAGATACGCAGTATTTT.

As to this clonotype: The germline gene is not matched at one end of the junction; a read error may be the cause. The chain combines TRBV6-2 or TRBV6-3 with TRBJ2-2, with 7 bases lining up with TRBD1. This CDR3 has 13 residues. Germline V gene lookup returns CDR1 MNHEY and CDR2 SVGEGT. The CDR3 loop is CTSSRGYTGELFF. In nucleotides, the CDR3 is TGTACCAGCAGCAGGGGGTACACCGGGGAGCTGTTTTTT.

Many counts were recorded for this clonotype. The gene calls are TRBV6-2 or TRBV6-3 and TRBJ2-3; TRBD2 aligns across 7 bases. V lost 5 bases and J lost 3; bases outside the gene matches: 11. The CDR3 has 16 residues. Germline V lookup: CDR1 MNHEY, CDR2 SVGEGT. The chain's CDR3 is CASSTLLRAGTDTQYF. CDR3 DNA: TGTGCCAGCAGTACCCTACTTCGAGCGGGAACAGATACGCAGTATTTT.

The table lists this clonotype with many counts. The chain links TRBV6-5 to TRBJ1-1, with 7 bases lining up with TRBD1. Germline trimming cut 3 bases from V and 4 bases from J; bases unmatched to any gene: 8. This CDR3 contains 15 residues. The germline CDR1 and CDR2 sequences are MNHEY and SVGAGI. As DNA, the CDR3 is TGTGCCAGCAGTTATAACAGGGGCGTCGGCACTGAAGCTTTCTTT. This translates into CASSYNRGVGTEAFF.

The chain recombines TRBV2 with TRBJ2-2; 11 bases fit TRBD2. The ends lost 6 bases at V and 4 bases at J; junction bases unmatched: 4. The CDR3 extends over 15 amino acids. Germline values: CDR1 SNHLY, CDR2 FYNNEI. CDR3 sequence: CASSMTSGITGELFF. The CDR3 coding sequence is TGTGCCAGCAGCATGACTAGCGGGATCACCGGGGAGCTGTTTTTT.

In its sample, this clonotype was seen once. The V gene is TRBV9, the J gene TRBJ1-2; D possibly corresponds to TRBD1 (5 bases). Trimming took off 4 bases at V and 2 bases at J, with 15 bases between the two ends. CDR1 SGDLS and CDR2 YYNGEE come from the germline V gene. This CDR3 comprises 15 residues. CDR3 amino acids: CASSPGPGINYGYTF. CDR3 nucleotide sequence: TGTGCCAGCAGCCCAGGGCCGGGGATCAACTATGGCTACACCTTC.

This chain links TRBV5-1 with TRBJ2-7; D remains unclear. The V and J ends lost 0 bases and 4 bases respectively, with 17 bases between them. The V gene's germline CDR1 is SGHRS and CDR2 YFSETQ. This CDR3 has 16 amino acids. The CDR3 protein is CASSLVLPSGNYEQYF. In DNA, the CDR3 is TGCGCCAGCAGCTTGGTGTTACCCTCAGGCAATTACGAGCAGTACTTC.

This clonotype was detected ten times or more. The V and J genes are TRBV20-1 and TRBJ2-3, with 8 bases that match TRBD2. Germline V lookup: CDR1 DFQATT, CDR2 SNEGSKA (reference sequence). The V gene end was trimmed by 4 bases and the J gene end by 1 base; junction bases not matched to a gene: 7. The CDR3 covers 15 residues. CDR3 nucleotides: TGCAGTGCTATCCCCGTGCGGGAGGGCACAGATACGCAGTATTTT. As protein: CSAIPVREGTDTQYF.

This clonotype came up a few times. This chain's CDR3 is CAWTPGRNYGYTF. The CDR3 DNA follows: TGTGCCTGGACCCCGGGCAGAAACTATGGCTACACCTTC. The V gene is TRBV30, the J gene TRBJ1-2; D is undetermined. Germline assignment: CDR1 GTSNPN and CDR2 SVGIG (reference sequence). CDR3 length equals 13 residues. Trimming pared 4 bases from V and 2 bases from J, leaving 11 bases between.

This clonotype was observed many times. The chain carries TRBV2 and TRBJ2-1; D remains ambiguous. V was shortened by 3 bases and J by 7 bases, with 7 bases between the two germline ends. CDR3 length: 12 amino acids. Looked up from germline, CDR1 is SNHLY and CDR2 is FYNNEI. The CDR3 bases are TGTGCCAGCAGTGAGTTAGCAAATGAGCAGTTCTTC. Residues: CASSELANEQFF. The full variable domain, in which reference TRBV2 and TRBJ2-1 provide the parts outside the CDR3, is EPEVTQTPSHQVTQMGQEVILRCVPISNHLYFYWYRQILGQKVEFLVSFYNNEISEKSEIFDDQFSVERPDGSNFTLKIRSTKLEDSAMYFCASSELANEQFFGPGTRLTVL.

About this clonotype itself: Possible read error: a much larger clone is one base away. The V gene is TRBV27, the J gene TRBJ1-4; possibly TRBD1 for D (5 bases). Germline V gene data show CDR1 as MNHEY and CDR2 as SMNVEV (reference sequence). Trimming pared 8 bases from V and 5 bases from J, leaving 18 bases between. This CDR3 is built from 15 residues. This CDR3 reads CASGVLGVPNEKLFF. The CDR3 nucleotides are TGTGCCAGCGGAGTCTTGGGGGTGCCCAATGAAAAACTGTTTTTT.